The next 4 T cell receptor beta chains were all read from a single sample in a study of cytomegalovirus exposure and HLA in healthy donors. 13 Jbeta primers and 60 Vbeta primers were used for the PCR. Clones were sequenced by immunoSEQ multiplex PCR, and TCRdb holds only the in-frame ones, with some missing. This repertoire shows more than 150,000 clones, less than 90% found once; its top ten account for around 0.21%. Sequenced material: PBMCs. These TCRs come from a girl under two years old in good health and CMV-seronegative.

J is TRBJ1-2 and V is TRBV16, with a possible D match to TRBD1 (6 bases). V was shortened by 0 bases and J by 0 bases, with 14 bases between the two germline ends. Germline V lookup: CDR1 KGHSY, CDR2 FQNENV. This CDR3 spans 17 amino acids. The CDR3 region is CASSQSRTGKANYGYTF. The CDR3 DNA sequence: TGTGCCAGCAGCCAATCAAGAACAGGGAAAGCTAACTATGGCTACACCTTC.

This clone was seen just once. The J gene is TRBJ1-5, the V gene TRBV6-5; D is unresolved. The CDR3 is 15 amino acids. V lost 0 bases and J 7 bases, leaving 13 bases between the germline ends. Germline V CDR1 and CDR2: MNHEY, SVGAGI. The CDR3 region has the DNA TGTGCCAGCAGTTACTCAGCGGGTTTGGGACAGCCCCAGCATTTT. It codes for CASSYSAGLGQPQHF.

Here the CDR3 DNA reads TGTGCCAGCAGCTTAGCCGGAGAGGGCATGAACACTGAAGCTTTCTTT. Translation: CASSLAGEGMNTEAFF. The V call is TRBV7-6, the J call TRBJ1-1, with D unclear. The CDR3 is 16 amino acids. V was shortened by 0 bases and J by 0 bases, with 11 bases between the two germline ends. Germline V gives CDR1 SGHVS, CDR2 FNYEAQ. Full variable domain (missing parts from reference TRBV7-6 and TRBJ1-1): GAGVSQSPRYKVTKRGQDVALRCDPISGHVSLYWYRQALGQGPEFLTYFNYEAQQDKSGLPNDRFSAERPEGSISTLTIQRTEQRDSAMYRCASSLAGEGMNTEAFFGQGTRLTVV.

The chain carries TRBV10-3 and TRBJ2-7; no definite D call. The germline gives CDR1 ENHRY, CDR2 SYGVKD. The CDR3 sequence is 13 residues long. Trimming removed 7 bases at V and 4 bases at J, with 14 bases between. CDR3 nucleotide sequence: TGTGCCATCATCACAGACGGAACTTACGAGCAGTACTTC. It yields the protein CAIITDGTYEQYF.